The clone carrying this TCR beta chain was recorded at least ten times. Since it is a stray read in a library aimed at alpha chains, this beta chain has a size that is not meaningful. The data derive from a study of spatial heterogeneity in lung cancer. TCRdb analysed the 5' RACE reads with MiXCR anew, one entry per CDR3 protein. This table holds some 7,000 distinct CDR3 sequences, under 9% found once. This CDR3 spans 15 amino acids. V lost 4 bases to trimming and J lost 5 bases, with 17 bases between them. Germline CDR1 reads MNHEY; CDR2 reads SMNVEV (reference sequence). Time point described: sample taken at primary tumor resection. Sequencing of whole RNA from tumor, nontumor lung or frozen PBMC involved no sorting.

The rearrangement uses TRBV27 and TRBJ1-1; TRBD1 might be the D (5 bases). The clonotype was recovered from a male donor with early-stage non-small cell lung cancer. The sequences come from PBMCs, collected at surgery. The CDR3 DNA follows: TGTGCCAGCAGTTACCATAAAATCAGGGAAACTGAAGCTTTCTTT. Protein sequence: CASSYHKIRETEAFF.